This TCR beta chain comes out of a study of cytomegalovirus exposure and HLA in healthy donors. The CDR3 runs to 16 residues. Unmatched junction bases numbered 8, after V lost 1 base and J lost 5 bases. CDR1 is MNHEY, CDR2 SMNVEV, per germline (reference sequence). This clone was counted once. Antigen: not known. PCR was performed using 60 Vbeta and 13 Jbeta primers. Here immunoSEQ multiplex PCR was the method, and the copy in TCRdb shows in-frame clones only, minus some. The table has roughly 170,000 clones, about four fifths seen once. Overall study findings and caveats: Links to common viral pathogens appeared, in a later analysis, for several of the most significant clusters. The majority of CMV-associated TCR beta chains were reported as apparently HLA-restricted in a later analysis. The availability of immune exposure information extended only to CMV serostatus.

This rearrangement joins TRBV27 to TRBJ2-1; 7 positions agree with TRBD2. What was sequenced was PBMCs. The TCR sequence derives from a man in his thirties or forties in good health and CMV-seronegative. This chain's CDR3 is CASSLYLAGVNNEQFF. The CDR3 coding sequence is TGTGCCAGCAGTTTATATTTGGCGGGGGTCAACAATGAGCAGTTCTTC.